This TCR beta chain originates from a study of T cell repertoires in cytomegalovirus infection. Study-wide background: Researchers turned to recently identified HLA-C-restricted CMV epitopes as well as well-studied HLA-B-restricted ones.

Points on this clonotype: The antigen is not known. It may be a read error: a sequence one base away is much more abundant.

CDR1 is GTSNPN, CDR2 SVGIG, per germline (reference sequence). This CDR3 is 16 amino acids long. TCRdb analysed the reads with MiXCR anew, one entry per CDR3 protein. The sample holds 60,000 to 75,000 distinct CDR3 sequences, around 28% seen once. Study-level points and caveats: HLA-C-restricted TCR beta clonotypes specific for CMV led the ex vivo response. Individuals carrying CMV plus the relevant HLA were identified by cumulative frequency of public TCR beta families.

This clonotype originated in a human donor in good health (CMV status not recorded). Some clones in this sample may be carry-over from other donors' samples. The chain has TRBV30 and TRBJ2-1; a possible D gene is TRBD2 (5 bases). Source: CD8+ T cells from cultured PBMCs, taken from culture after CMV antigen stimulation. The CDR3 region is CVGSPYKASRYNEQFF. The CDR3 coding sequence is TGTGTCGGATCCCCCTACAAGGCTAGCAGATACAATGAGCAGTTCTTC.